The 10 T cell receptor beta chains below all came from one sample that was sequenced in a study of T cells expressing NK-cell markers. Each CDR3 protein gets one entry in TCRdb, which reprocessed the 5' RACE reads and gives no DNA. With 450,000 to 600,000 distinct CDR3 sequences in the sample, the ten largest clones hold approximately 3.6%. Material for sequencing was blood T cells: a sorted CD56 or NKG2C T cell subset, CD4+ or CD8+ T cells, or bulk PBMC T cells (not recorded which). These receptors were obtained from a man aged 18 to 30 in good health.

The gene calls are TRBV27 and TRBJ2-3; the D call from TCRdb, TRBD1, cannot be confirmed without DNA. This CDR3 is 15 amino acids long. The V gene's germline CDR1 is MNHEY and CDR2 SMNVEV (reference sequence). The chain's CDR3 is CASSPYRGTTDTQYF.

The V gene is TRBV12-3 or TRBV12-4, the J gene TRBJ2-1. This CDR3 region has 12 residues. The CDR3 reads CASRLTGNEQFF.

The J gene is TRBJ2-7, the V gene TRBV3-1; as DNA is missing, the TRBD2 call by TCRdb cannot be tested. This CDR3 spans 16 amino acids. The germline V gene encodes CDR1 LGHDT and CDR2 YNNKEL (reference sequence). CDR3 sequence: CASSQDASAHTYEQYF.

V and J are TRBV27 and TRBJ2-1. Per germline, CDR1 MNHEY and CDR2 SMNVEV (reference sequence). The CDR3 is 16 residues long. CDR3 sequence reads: CASSLFGGNSYNEQFF.

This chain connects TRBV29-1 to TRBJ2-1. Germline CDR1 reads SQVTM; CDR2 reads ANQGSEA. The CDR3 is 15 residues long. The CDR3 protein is CSVDSAETVYNEQFF.

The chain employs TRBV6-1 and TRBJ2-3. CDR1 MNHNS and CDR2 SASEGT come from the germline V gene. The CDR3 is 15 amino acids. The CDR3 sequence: CASSEIGSSTDTQYF.

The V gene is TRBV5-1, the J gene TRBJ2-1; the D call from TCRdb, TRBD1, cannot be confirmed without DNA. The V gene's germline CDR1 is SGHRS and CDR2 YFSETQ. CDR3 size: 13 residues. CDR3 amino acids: CASSLRGPNEQFF. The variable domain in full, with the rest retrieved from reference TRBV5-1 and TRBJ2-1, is KAGVTQTPRYLIKTRGQQVTLSCSPISGHRSVSWYQQTPGQGLQFLFEYFSETQRNKGNFPGRFSGRQFSNSRSEMNVSTLELGDSALYLCASSLRGPNEQFFGPGTRLTVL.

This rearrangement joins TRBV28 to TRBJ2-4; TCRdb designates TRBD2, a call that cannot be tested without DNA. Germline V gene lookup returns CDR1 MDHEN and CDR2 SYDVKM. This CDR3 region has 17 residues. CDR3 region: CASSSPARVGAKNIQYF. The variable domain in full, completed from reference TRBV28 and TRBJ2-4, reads DVKVTQSSRYLVKRTGEKVFLECVQDMDHENMFWYRQDPGLGLRLIYFSYDVKMKEKGDIPEGYSVSREKKERFSLILESASTNQTSMYLCASSSPARVGAKNIQYFGAGTRLSVL.

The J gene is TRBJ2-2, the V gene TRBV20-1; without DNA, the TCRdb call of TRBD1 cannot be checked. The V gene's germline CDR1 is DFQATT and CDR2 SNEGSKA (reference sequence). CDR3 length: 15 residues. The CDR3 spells CSARGGRTQGGELFF.

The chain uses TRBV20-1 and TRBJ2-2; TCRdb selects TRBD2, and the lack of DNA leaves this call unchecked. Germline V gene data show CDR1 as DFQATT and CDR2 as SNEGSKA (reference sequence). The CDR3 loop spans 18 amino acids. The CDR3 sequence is CSARASLASGRGSGELFF.